This T cell receptor (beta chain) was identified during a study of T cell responses to AZD1222 COVID-19 vaccine. Findings of the study overall: Only a handful of AZD1222 recipients tested seropositive at baseline.

Data came from immunoSEQ multiplex PCR; TCRdb stores just in-frame clones and leaves some out. The sample lists under 200,000 clones; 90% to 95% were seen once. The CDR3 is 14 amino acids. Germline V gene lookup returns CDR1 SGHRS and CDR2 YFSETQ. The V gene lost 0 bases and the J gene lost 3 bases, with 9 bases spanning the gap. To note about this clone: Its specificity is not known.

The TCR comes from an adult in good health. The chain has TRBV5-1 and TRBJ1-1; the D is unclear. Source: peripheral blood, taken on day 0 of AZD1222 vaccination. Written as DNA, the CDR3 is TGCGCCAGCAGCTTGGCCGACGGTTACACTGAAGCTTTCTTT. Its protein is CASSLADGYTEAFF.